This TCR beta chain was identified in a study of Ad26.COV2.S vaccination and SARS-CoV-2 variants. Turning to the study itself: Ad26.COV2.S arm of COV1001 included the donor. The study gave Ad26.COV2.S intramuscularly, once or twice 56 days apart.

On this clone: The antigen is unknown.

Study-level results: Participants given vaccine showed non-spike TCR breadth similar to that of placebo recipients.

TCRdb keeps only in-frame clones here, not all; method: immunoSEQ multiplex PCR. The table records about 460,000 clones, 70% to 90% of them present only once. Trimming shortened V by 4 bases and J by 0 bases, and 19 bases separated the two germline ends. The CDR3 extends over 18 amino acids. Germline V gives CDR1 SGHKS, CDR2 YYEKEE (reference sequence). Treatment defined: 15 to 20 received Ad26.COV2.S at low or high dose, single or two shots; 5 received placebo; per-sample allocation not given. The samples date from day 63 after the first vaccine or placebo injection. Within Boston, the person who donated was an adult of 18-55 years.

The clonotype originates from a person aged 18-60 years who received the Ad26.COV2.S COVID-19 vaccine or a placebo. The specimen comprised peripheral blood, sampled in a trial of Ad26.COV2.S vaccine versus placebo. The chain recombines TRBV5-5 with TRBJ1-4; possibly TRBD1 for D (5 bases). The CDR3 loop reads CASSSRSRGPATNEKLFF. In DNA, the CDR3 is TGTGCCAGCAGCAGCAGGTCCCGGGGACCCGCAACTAATGAAAAACTGTTTTTT. Supplemented by reference TRBV5-5 and TRBJ1-4, the full variable domain reads DAGVTQSPTHLIKTRGQQVTLRCSPISGHKSVSWYQQVLGQGPQFIFQYYEKEERGRGNFPDRFSARQFPNYSSELNVNALLLGDSALYLCASSSRSRGPATNEKLFFGSGTQLSVL.